Here is one T cell receptor (beta chain) with its context. Its antigen is still unknown. Nothing much larger sits one base from this clone, and base qualities are not available. Per the germline V gene, MNHEY is the CDR1 and SVGAGI is the CDR2. Spanning cysteine to phenylalanine, the CDR3 consists of 14 amino acids. Only CDR3 DNA remains: 42 bases, in frame from the first base. Germline trimming amounts to 6 bases on V and 1 base on J, with 4 as the count of junction bases outside the gene matches. The immunoSEQ Assay, a bias-controlled multiplex PCR, was used to amplify TCRbeta CDR3 regions from genomic DNA. The authors' pipeline ran thus. Nucleated cell counts per sample were estimated from amplification of reference gene primers within the assay. To quantify the absolute abundance of each unique TCRbeta CDR3 rearrangement, sequence reads were collapsed and filtered. For each sample, productive Simpson clonality was calculated by taking the square root of Simpson's diversity index across productive rearrangements. Entries here come from immuneACCESS through TCRdb and include only in-frame sequences with V and J called. Some clones fail to appear in such tables; in the studies checked, an unresolved V gene covers under half of the shortfall, and the cause of the remainder is unknown. V and J calls and clone size are copied from that table; D and trimming were computed from the DNA. The table for this sample lists hundreds of thousands of clones; 85% to 90% of them were counted only once. The ten biggest clones cover roughly 10% of the sample.

This entry comes from a study of blood T cell repertoires in COVID-19 (dated by TCRdb to about 2020). A note on the overall study: Samples covering the acute and convalescent phases of COVID-19 were provided by collaborators in the United States, Italy and Spain. The prospective study material was composed of cDNA or gDNA derived from T cells, B-cell-depleted T cells, or PBMCs. Deeply sampled blood TCRbeta repertoires from subjects exposed to, actively infected with, or recovered from COVID-19 were included in the dataset. The repertoires were made available in a free public database intended to serve as a resource for research on the immune response to SARS-CoV-2. The samples were drawn from two sources: the first 160 participants of the ongoing ImmuneRACE study, and 1,200 or so subjects contributed by 6 global collaborators. Nearly every sample came with metadata listing a de-identified subject ID, COVID-19 status, age in years and sex. Where HLA class I and class II types were available, the types were taken from metadata supplied by the sample provider, not from assay-based typing. What the work shows at the level of the full study, not this receptor alone: The amount of clinical and demographic metadata varied by source and participant and was provided uncurated.

One collaborating source in Seattle enrolled patients during active infection and followed them longitudinally through the course of disease. Collaborating institutions collected whole blood in K2EDTA tubes following their own protocols. For TCRbeta analysis, collaborators shipped samples in one of three forms: frozen whole blood, isolated PBMCs, or DNA extracted from either of those sample types. This sequence was found in a woman aged 30 to 39 with COVID-19, enrolled during active disease. Sequencing was carried out using peripheral blood. Rearrangement joined TRBV6-5 to TRBJ1-1; 8 junctional bases match TRBD1. DNA sequence: TGTGCCAGCAGCTGGGACAGGTCGAACACTGAAGCTTTCTTT. Its coded protein is CASSWDRSNTEAFF.